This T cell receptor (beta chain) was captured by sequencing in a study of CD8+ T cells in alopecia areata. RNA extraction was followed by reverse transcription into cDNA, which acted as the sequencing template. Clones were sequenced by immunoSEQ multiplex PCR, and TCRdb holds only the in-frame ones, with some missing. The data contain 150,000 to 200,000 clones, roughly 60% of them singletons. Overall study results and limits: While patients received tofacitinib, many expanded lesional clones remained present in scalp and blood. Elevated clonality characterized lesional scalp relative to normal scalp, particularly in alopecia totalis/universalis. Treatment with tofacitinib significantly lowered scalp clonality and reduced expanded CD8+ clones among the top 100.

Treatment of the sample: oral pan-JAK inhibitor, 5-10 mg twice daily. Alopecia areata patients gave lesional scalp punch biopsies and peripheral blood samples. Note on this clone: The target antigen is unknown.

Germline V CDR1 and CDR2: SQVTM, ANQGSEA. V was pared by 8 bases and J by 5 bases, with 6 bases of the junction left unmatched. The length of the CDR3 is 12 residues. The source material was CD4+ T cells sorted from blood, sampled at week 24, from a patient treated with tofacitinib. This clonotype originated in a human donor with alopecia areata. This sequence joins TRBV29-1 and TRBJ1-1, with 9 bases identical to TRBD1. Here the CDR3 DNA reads TGCAGCATGAACAGGGGGCGGACTGAAGCTTTCTTT. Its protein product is CSMNRGRTEAFF.